This T cell receptor (beta chain) was documented in a study of neoadjuvant anti-PD-1 for oral cavity cancer. Study-wide context: Patients without progression got a fourth dose around day 43. General study points: Higher pretreatment blood Treg/Th17 ratios correlated with higher pretreatment blood and lower post-treatment tumor TCRbeta clonality.

The CDR3 length is 15 residues. Germline V gene sequence: CDR1 SGHTA, CDR2 FQGNSA. Unmatched junction bases numbered 3, after V lost 2 bases and J lost 3 bases. Clones were read by immunoSEQ multiplex PCR, and TCRdb kept only the in-frame ones, dropping some. The sample carries about 10,000 clones, around 62% recorded once. As concerns this clone: What it recognizes is unknown.

As to time point: after neoadjuvant nivolumab, at surgical resection. Patients were newly diagnosed with stage II-IVA oral cavity squamous cell carcinoma without prior systemic or radiation treatment. This sample comprised tumor tissue, obtained after nivolumab (anti-PD-1) treatment. This clonotype was sampled from a person aged 35-79 years with oral cavity squamous cell carcinoma. This sequence joins TRBV7-2 and TRBJ1-4, with 7 positions matching TRBD1. This CDR3 reads CASSLTGQSNEKLFF. Here the CDR3 DNA reads TGTGCCAGCAGCTTAACGGGACAGTCTAATGAAAAACTGTTTTTT.